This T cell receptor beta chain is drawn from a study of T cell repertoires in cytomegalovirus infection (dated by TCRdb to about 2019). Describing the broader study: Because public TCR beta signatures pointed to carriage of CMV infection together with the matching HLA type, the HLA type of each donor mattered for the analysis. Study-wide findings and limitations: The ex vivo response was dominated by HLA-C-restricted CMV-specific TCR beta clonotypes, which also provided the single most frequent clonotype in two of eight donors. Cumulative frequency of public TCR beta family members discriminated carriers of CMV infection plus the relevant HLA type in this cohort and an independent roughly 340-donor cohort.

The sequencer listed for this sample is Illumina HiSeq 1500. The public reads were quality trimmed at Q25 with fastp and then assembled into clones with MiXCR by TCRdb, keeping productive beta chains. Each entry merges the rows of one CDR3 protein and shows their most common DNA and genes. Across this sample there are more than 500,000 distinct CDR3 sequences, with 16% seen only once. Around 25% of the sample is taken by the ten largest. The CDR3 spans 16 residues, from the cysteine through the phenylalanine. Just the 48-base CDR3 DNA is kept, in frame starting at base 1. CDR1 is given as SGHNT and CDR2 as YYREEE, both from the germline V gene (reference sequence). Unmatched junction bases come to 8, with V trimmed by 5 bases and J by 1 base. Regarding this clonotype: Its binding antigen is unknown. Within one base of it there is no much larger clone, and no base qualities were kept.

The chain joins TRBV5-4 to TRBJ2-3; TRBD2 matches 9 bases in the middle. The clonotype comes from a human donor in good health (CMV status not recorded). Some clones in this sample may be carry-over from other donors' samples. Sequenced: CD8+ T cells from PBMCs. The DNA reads TGTGCCAGCAGGGAGACGCTAGCGGGGCGCACAGATACGCAGTATTTT. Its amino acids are CASRETLAGRTDTQYF.